This T cell receptor beta chain was sequenced in a study of blood T cell repertoires in COVID-19. Study at large: The cDNA or gDNA used as material had been derived from T cells, B-cell-depleted T cells, or PBMCs.

V gave up 3 bases and J gave up 8 bases, with 5 bases separating them. This CDR3 contains 11 residues. Clones were sequenced by immunoSEQ multiplex PCR, and TCRdb holds only the in-frame ones, with some missing. Here the sample spans a few hundred thousand clones, about 87% being singletons. J is TRBJ2-1 and V is TRBV12-3 or TRBV12-4, with D uncertain. The source material was peripheral blood. This clonotype originated in an older woman with active or convalescent COVID-19. CDR3 in amino acids: CASSFIDEQFF. The CDR3 DNA reads as TGTGCCAGCAGTTTTATTGATGAGCAGTTCTTC.